This is a list of T cell receptor beta chains from one sample in a study of T cells in lung cancer brain metastases. This table comes from immunoSEQ multiplex PCR, and its TCRdb copy is limited to in-frame clones, with some not included. The sample lists over 900 clones; around four fifths were seen once. Material for sequencing was tumor tissue from a brain metastasis. All receptors come from a woman between 70 and 85 years old with non-small cell lung cancer that had spread to the brain. CDR3s include the opening cysteine and the closing phenylalanine or tryptophan. The D gene is left open where the match is weak. The listing skips clone size in some rows; elsewhere it reads once, few, many or a size class.

CDR3 DNA,CDR3 protein,J gene,D gene,V gene,clone size
TGTGCCAGCAGTGCTCATGCCTCCCCCGGCACCGGGGAGCTGTTTTTT,CASSAHASPGTGELFF,TRBJ2-2,NA,TRBV28,NA
TGTGCCAGCAGAGTTCGGGCCAACACAGATACGCAGTATTTT,CASRVRANTDTQYF,TRBJ2-3,NA,TRBV6-1,NA
TGTGCCAGCAGCGGCAATCTCTACGAGCAGTACTTC,CASSGNLYEQYF,TRBJ2-7,NA,TRBV7-8,NA
TGTGCCAGCAGCTTGGGCAGCGTCGCTGATACGCAGTATTTT,CASSLGSVADTQYF,TRBJ2-3,NA,TRBV5-6,NA
TGTGCCAACAGTGCCGGGACAGGGGGCTGGGTTGGGGACTATGGCTACACCTTC,CANSAGTGGWVGDYGYTF,TRBJ1-2,TRBD1,TRBV6-1,NA
TGCAGCGTTGGGGTGGACAGGGGGAGTGAAAAACTGTTTTTT,CSVGVDRGSEKLFF,TRBJ1-4,TRBD1,TRBV29-1,NA
TGCGCCAGCAGCCTGCATACCTGGGAGGAGGGGGAGCTGTTTTTT,CASSLHTWEEGELFF,TRBJ2-2,NA,TRBV4-3,NA
TGTGCCAGCAGCTCCTTTGCGGATACCTACGAGCAGTACTTC,CASSSFADTYEQYF,TRBJ2-7,NA,TRBV5-6,NA
TGTGCCAGCAGCTTGGGTCCAGCGGGGGGGCCCGATGAGCAGTTCTTC,CASSLGPAGGPDEQFF,TRBJ2-1,TRBD2,TRBV5-5,NA
TGTGCCAGCAGCTCCGCTCTCACAGATACGCAGTATTTT,CASSSALTDTQYF,TRBJ2-3,NA,TRBV11-3,once
TGTGCCAGCAGTCTATTAAACTCGGGGCAGTACTTC,CASSLLNSGQYF,TRBJ2-5,NA,TRBV28,NA
TGTGCCAGCAGCGTCAGGCGGACACGAATTGTCCCCCTCCACTTT,CASSVRRTRIVPLHF,TRBJ1-6,NA,TRBV11-2,NA
TGTGCCAGCAGCCAAGATCTGGCTACCTCAGACGAGACCCAGTACTTC,CASSQDLATSDETQYF,TRBJ2-5,NA,TRBV4-2,NA
TGTGCCAGCAGCCAAGATTGGCTAGCGGGGGGCGAGCAGTACTTC,CASSQDWLAGGEQYF,TRBJ2-7,TRBD2,TRBV14,NA
TGTGCCAGCAGCCGAACGAAAAACACCGGGGAGCTGTTTTTT,CASSRTKNTGELFF,TRBJ2-2,NA,TRBV16,NA
TGTGCCAGTCAGAGAAAGAGAGGGACGGAGAACACTGAAGCTTTCTTT,CASQRKRGTENTEAFF,TRBJ1-1,NA,TRBV19,NA
TGCGCCAGCAGGGGAAGCCGCCGGGGTTCCTACAATGAGCAGTTCTTC,CASRGSRRGSYNEQFF,TRBJ2-1,NA,TRBV5-1,NA
TGTGCCAGCAGCGTAACAGGGGACGATTCACCCCTCCACTTT,CASSVTGDDSPLHF,TRBJ1-6,TRBD1,TRBV9,once
TGTGCCTGGAGAGTTTTCAGAGATACGCAGTATTTT,CAWRVFRDTQYF,TRBJ2-3,NA,TRBV30,NA
TGCGCCAGCAGTGAGTCCTTTGGAGGGTCAAGTGAGCAGTTCTTC,CASSESFGGSSEQFF,TRBJ2-1,NA,TRBV10-2,NA
TGTGCCAGCAGCCCCGAAGAGGCAGGGGTTAGCTATGGCTACACCTTC,CASSPEEAGVSYGYTF,TRBJ1-2,NA,TRBV7-8,few
TGTGCCAGCAGCCTAGATGCGGGCCACCAAGAGACCCAGTACTTC,CASSLDAGHQETQYF,TRBJ2-5,NA,TRBV7-3,once
TGTGCCAGCAGCGTAGAAGGGACAGGGGGAAATTCACCCCTCCACTTT,CASSVEGTGGNSPLHF,TRBJ1-6,TRBD1,TRBV9,NA
TGTGCCAGCAGCTCTTGGACTAGCGGGAGGCCGGGGGAGCAGTTCTTC,CASSSWTSGRPGEQFF,TRBJ2-1,TRBD2,TRBV7-2,NA